These 28 T cell receptor beta chains were all obtained from the same sample, sequenced in a study of OX40 agonist ivuxolimab in advanced cancers. Here immunoSEQ multiplex PCR was the method, and the copy in TCRdb shows in-frame clones only, minus some. The sample lists about 50,000 clones, 87% occurring once. The specimen comprised CD4+ or CD8+ T cells sorted from blood, sampled in a trial of the OX40 agonist ivuxolimab. These receptor sequences come from an adult with an advanced solid tumor such as melanoma, head and neck, liver or kidney cancer.

The chain recombines TRBV6-1 with TRBJ2-4; D assignment may be TRBD1 or TRBD2 (5 bases each). The CDR3 consists of 18 residues. Deletions cut 4 bases from V and 0 bases from J, with 19 bases between. Per germline, CDR1 MNHNS and CDR2 SASEGT. The CDR3 nucleotides read TGTGCCAGCAGTGGGGGGAGCCTCGCGAACCTAGCCAAAAACATTCAGTACTTC. Translation: CASSGGSLANLAKNIQYF.

This chain links TRBV7-2 with TRBJ2-7; D is ambiguous. V was pared by 4 bases and J by 3 bases, with 10 bases between. CDR1 and CDR2 (germline): SGHTA, FQGNSA. CDR3 size: 13 residues. For the CDR3, the DNA is TGTGCCAGCAGCTCTACTGGGGTCTACGAGCAGTACTTC. Translation: CASSSTGVYEQYF.

J is TRBJ2-3 and V is TRBV11-3; 12 bases are shared with TRBD2. The CDR3 sequence is 16 residues long. Germline lookup yields CDR1 SGHNT and CDR2 YENEEA. Germline trimming cut 7 bases from V and 4 bases from J; bases unmatched to any gene: 9. CDR3 sequence: CASNLLAGGVSDTQYF. The CDR3 coding sequence is TGTGCCAGCAACCTCCTAGCGGGAGGGGTCTCAGATACGCAGTATTTT.

This clone has just a few counts. The CDR3 DNA sequence: TGTGCCAGCAGCGATCCCGGGACAGGGAAAATCCACGAGCAGTACTTC. Translation: CASSDPGTGKIHEQYF. V usage is TRBV28 and J usage is TRBJ2-7, with 9 nucleotides matching TRBD1. CDR3 length: 16 amino acids. V lost 6 bases, J lost 5 bases, and 14 bases stayed unmatched. CDR1 is MDHEN, CDR2 SYDVKM, per germline.

This chain uses TRBV7-9 with TRBJ2-5; a possible D gene is TRBD1 (6 bases). Germline V gives CDR1 SEHNR, CDR2 FQNEAQ (reference sequence). CDR3 length: 15 amino acids. V lost 2 bases, J lost 5 bases, and 15 bases lay in between. The CDR3 protein is CASSLSQGRSETQYF. The CDR3 nucleotides are TGTGCCAGCAGCTTATCCCAGGGGAGATCGGAGACCCAGTACTTC.

This clone has only one observation. The gene calls are TRBV5-6 and TRBJ2-1; 11 bases match TRBD1. CDR1 and CDR2 (germline): SGHDT, YYEEEE. The J segment lost 4 bases and the V segment lost 5 bases, leaving 8 bases of the junction unmatched. The length of the CDR3 is 16 residues. The CDR3 loop is CASSWGQGDGYNEQFF. Here the CDR3 DNA reads TGTGCCAGCAGTTGGGGACAGGGGGATGGATACAATGAGCAGTTCTTC.

This clone showed up just a few times. CDR3 sequence (DNA): TGTGCCAGCAGCTTGGCGCAGGGGGCTGGCTCTGGGGCCAACGTCCTGACTTTC. Protein: CASSLAQGAGSGANVLTF. This chain joins TRBV5-4 and TRBJ2-6, with 8 bases that match TRBD1. J was trimmed by 0 bases and V by 0 bases; bases with no gene match: 5. CDR1 is SGHNT and CDR2 is YYREEE in the germline V gene (reference sequence). This CDR3 region has 18 residues.

The V gene is TRBV23-1, the J gene TRBJ2-3; the D is unclear. TRBV23-1 is noted as an ORF with a role that remains uncertain. The CDR3 is made up of 15 amino acids. The ends were cut back, 0 bases at V and 6 bases at J, with 13 bases in the middle. CDR3 bases: TGCGCCAGCAGTCAATCAGGGATAGCTACCGATACGCAGTATTTT. Translated: CASSQSGIATDTQYF.

V and J are TRBV4-1 and TRBJ2-3; 9 bases are shared with TRBD2. The CDR3 has 17 residues. Germline values: CDR1 MGHRA, CDR2 YSYEKL. The V and J ends lost 0 bases and 2 bases, in that order; junction bases with no gene match: 6. CDR3 sequence (DNA): TGCGCCAGCAGCCAAGATAGGCTAGCGGGGTTCACAGATACGCAGTATTTT. Translation: CASSQDRLAGFTDTQYF.

The chain is built from TRBV28 and TRBJ1-1; perhaps TRBD1 as D (6 bases). Between the trimmed V and J ends, which lost 2 bases and 4 bases, there was a span of 23 bases. The V gene's germline CDR1 is MDHEN and CDR2 SYDVKM. CDR3 length: 18 residues. DNA of the CDR3: TGTGCCAGCAGTTTAGGGGCCCCGGGGGGGGGCGTCAGCACTGAAGCTTTCTTT. It translates to CASSLGAPGGGVSTEAFF.

The chain links TRBV6-6 to TRBJ1-5, with D unresolved. The CDR3 extends over 14 amino acids. Trimming removed 5 bases from V and 0 bases from J, with 8 bases in between. Germline CDR1 is MNHNY and CDR2 is SVGAGI (reference sequence). CDR3 DNA: TGTGCCAGCAGTCGGGCCAGTAGCAATCAGCCCCAGCATTTT. Its protein is CASSRASSNQPQHF.

This chain uses TRBV7-3 with TRBJ2-2; 9 nucleotides match TRBD2. The CDR3 has 15 residues. Per germline, CDR1 SGHTA and CDR2 FQGTGA. Germline trimming cut 6 bases from V and 4 bases from J; bases unmatched to any gene: 6. CDR3: CASSPSGGSTGELFF. CDR3 nucleotides: TGTGCCAGCAGTCCCAGCGGGGGGAGCACCGGGGAGCTGTTTTTT.

The chain joins TRBV19 to TRBJ1-1; weak D call: TRBD1 (5 bases). CDR1 is LNHDA, CDR2 SQIVND, per germline (reference sequence). Trimming left V 5 bases short and J 4 bases short, with 14 bases between. There are 14 residues in the CDR3. CDR3 coding DNA: TGTGCCAGTAGTGGGATGGTTGGGGGCACTGAAGCTTTCTTT. Translation gives CASSGMVGGTEAFF.

The V and J genes are TRBV5-1 and TRBJ2-1, with 11 positions matching TRBD1. CDR3 length equals 14 residues. The ends lost 4 bases at V and 6 bases at J; junction bases unmatched: 3. The V gene's germline CDR1 is SGHRS and CDR2 YFSETQ. CDR3 coding DNA: TGCGCCAGCAGCCCCGGGACAGGGGGCAATGAGCAGTTCTTC. Translation: CASSPGTGGNEQFF.

This chain links TRBV30 with TRBJ2-1, with 8 bases identical to TRBD2. Germline V CDR1 and CDR2: GTSNPN, SVGIG (reference sequence). This CDR3 has 16 amino acids. V trimming: 0 bases; J trimming: 7 bases; junction bases outside the gene matches: 11. CDR3 DNA sequence: TGTGCCTGGAGTGTACGTGAAGCGGGAGTAGGTAATGAGCAGTTCTTC. This codes for CAWSVREAGVGNEQFF.

The V gene is TRBV7-6, the J gene TRBJ2-2; 12 nucleotides agree with TRBD2. The germline V gene has CDR1 SGHVS and CDR2 FNYEAQ. There are 18 residues in the CDR3. Unmatched junction bases numbered 7, after V lost 2 bases and J lost 3 bases. The CDR3: CASSLKTSGSGDTGELFF. The CDR3 DNA reads as TGTGCCAGCAGCTTAAAGACTAGCGGGAGTGGAGACACCGGGGAGCTGTTTTTT. Using reference TRBV7-6 and TRBJ2-2 for the parts outside the CDR3, the full variable domain is GAGVSQSPRYKVTKRGQDVALRCDPISGHVSLYWYRQALGQGPEFLTYFNYEAQQDKSGLPNDRFSAERPEGSISTLTIQRTEQRDSAMYRCASSLKTSGSGDTGELFFGEGSRLTVL.

This clone is a singleton in its sample. V gene TRBV19 combines with J gene TRBJ1-6, with 9 bases identical to TRBD1. V was pared by 7 bases and J by 7 bases, with 5 bases of the junction left unmatched. The CDR3 spans 14 residues. Looked up from germline, CDR1 is LNHDA and CDR2 is SQIVND (reference sequence). The chain's CDR3 is CASNTGGMNSPLHF. CDR3 bases: TGTGCCAGTAACACAGGGGGCATGAATTCACCCCTCCACTTT.

The V call is TRBV2, the J call TRBJ1-2; 9 bases are shared with TRBD1. CDR1 is SNHLY and CDR2 is FYNNEI in the germline V gene. The CDR3 has 14 residues. Unmatched junction bases numbered 3, after V lost 6 bases and J lost 1 base. The chain's CDR3 is CASSGTGNNYGYTF. Written as DNA, the CDR3 is TGTGCCAGCAGCGGGACAGGGAATAACTATGGCTACACCTTC.

This chain links TRBV7-9 with TRBJ2-4, with 9 bases matching TRBD1. CDR3 length: 17 amino acids. Germline loops: CDR1 SEHNR, CDR2 FQNEAQ (reference sequence). V shed 4 bases and J 3 bases; nucleotides not matched to a gene: 10. The CDR3 here is CASSSSGTGLGKNIQYF. DNA of the CDR3: TGTGCCAGCAGCTCCTCCGGGACAGGGTTGGGCAAAAACATTCAGTACTTC. Combining the CDR3 with reference TRBV7-9 and TRBJ2-4 gives the whole variable domain DTGVSQNPRHKITKRGQNVTFRCDPISEHNRLYWYRQTLGQGPEFLTYFQNEAQLEKSRLLSDRFSAERPKGSFSTLEIQRTEQGDSAMYLCASSSSGTGLGKNIQYFGAGTRLSVL.

The V gene is TRBV2, the J gene TRBJ1-5, with a possible D match to TRBD1 (6 bases). This CDR3 region has 16 residues. Germline V gene sequence: CDR1 SNHLY, CDR2 FYNNEI. Between the trimmed V and J ends, which lost 4 bases and 0 bases, there was a span of 13 bases. This chain's CDR3 is CASSGPGAYSNQPQHF. CDR3 coding DNA: TGTGCCAGCAGTGGGCCAGGGGCTTATAGCAATCAGCCCCAGCATTTT.

V is TRBV6-5 and J is TRBJ1-4; a weak D match, TRBD1 (5 bases). Trimming removed 0 bases at V and 8 bases at J, with 10 bases between. CDR3 length: 14 residues. CDR1 is MNHEY, CDR2 SVGAGI, per germline. The CDR3 reads CASSYSRGEEKLFF. The DNA of the CDR3 is TGTGCCAGCAGTTACTCGAGAGGGGAAGAAAAACTGTTTTTT.

The chain links TRBV5-1 to TRBJ1-2, with 10 bases fitting TRBD1. Germline-derived CDR1 and CDR2 are SGHRS and YFSETQ. The CDR3 contains 17 residues. V was pared by 1 base and J by 3 bases, with 9 bases of the junction left unmatched. CDR3 sequence: CASSLTTGGAGHYGYTF. The CDR3 DNA follows: TGCGCCAGCAGCTTGACGACAGGGGGCGCGGGTCACTATGGCTACACCTTC.

The chain links TRBV7-3 to TRBJ2-2; D not certain. CDR1 SGHTA and CDR2 FQGTGA come from the germline V gene. The CDR3 is made up of 13 amino acids. Trimming left V 3 bases short and J 2 bases short, with 4 bases between. The CDR3 here is CASSFLNTGELFF. In nucleotides, the CDR3 is TGTGCCAGCAGCTTTCTTAACACCGGGGAGCTGTTTTTT.

The chain's CDR3 is CASSSEVLAGINNEQFF. In DNA form, the CDR3 reads TGTGCCAGCAGCTCGGAAGTCCTAGCGGGGATAAACAATGAGCAGTTCTTC. J is TRBJ2-1 and V is TRBV5-4; TRBD2 aligns across 9 bases. CDR3 length equals 17 residues. Germline trimming cut 3 bases from V and 5 bases from J; bases unmatched to any gene: 12. CDR1 and CDR2 from the germline V gene are SGHNT and YYREEE (reference sequence).

The chain is built from TRBV28 and TRBJ2-3, with 12 bases lining up with TRBD2. Germline loops: CDR1 MDHEN, CDR2 SYDVKM. The CDR3 is 17 amino acids. The V and J ends lost 3 bases and 5 bases, in that order; junction bases with no gene match: 9. The CDR3 DNA is TGTGCCAGCAGTTTGCTAGCGGGAGGGCTAGTGAGAGATACGCAGTATTTT. This gives the protein CASSLLAGGLVRDTQYF.

The rearrangement uses TRBV11-3 and TRBJ2-6; D call uncertain. CDR1 and CDR2 (germline): SGHNT, YENEEA. The CDR3 loop spans 15 amino acids. V lost 8 bases and J lost 1, with 12 bases in between. The CDR3 loop reads CASALSTSGANVLTF. CDR3 coding DNA: TGTGCCAGCGCTTTGAGTACATCTGGGGCCAACGTCCTGACTTTC.

The chain recombines TRBV5-4 with TRBJ2-1; 9 bases are shared with TRBD2. This CDR3 region has 16 residues. Looked up from germline, CDR1 is SGHNT and CDR2 is YYREEE (reference sequence). After removal of 0 bases from V and 8 bases from J, the junction contained 9 bases not matched to a gene. CDR3: CASSLVAGGPRDEQFF. DNA for the CDR3: TGTGCCAGCAGCTTGGTTGCGGGAGGGCCCAGGGATGAGCAGTTCTTC. Complete variable domain (other parts from reference TRBV5-4 and TRBJ2-1): ETGVTQSPTHLIKTRGQQVTLRCSSQSGHNTVSWYQQALGQGPQFIFQYYREEENGRGNFPPRFSGLQFPNYSSELNVNALELDDSALYLCASSLVAGGPRDEQFFGPGTRLTVL.

This chain uses TRBV10-3 with TRBJ1-4; possible D gene TRBD1, 5 bases. Germline V gives CDR1 ENHRY, CDR2 SYGVKD. The CDR3 is 13 amino acids. V was cut by 6 bases and J by 7 bases, with 12 bases left in between. CDR3 region: CAISQGWGEKLFF. Here the CDR3 DNA reads TGTGCCATCAGCCAGGGATGGGGTGAAAAACTGTTTTTT.